What follows are 2 T cell receptor beta chains derived from one specimen sequenced in a study of PD-1 blockade in classical Hodgkin lymphoma. Stated time point: cycle 4 day 1 (C4D1), after 6 weeks of nivolumab. Relapse after autologous stem cell transplantation occurred in every patient, and brentuximab vedotin exposure varied. Some clones are missing from TCRdb's copy, which holds only in-frame ones; the method was immunoSEQ multiplex PCR. The top ten clones hold 10% to 15% of a sample with some 50,000 clones, around 76% of them seen once. The sample was peripheral blood mononuclear cells (PBMCs), taken before the fourth cycle of nivolumab. These receptors all come from a human donor with classical Hodgkin lymphoma.

V usage is TRBV5-8 and J usage is TRBJ2-2, with D uncertain. The CDR3 has 14 amino acids. Germline CDR1 SGHTS, CDR2 YDEGEE. Trimming removed 3 bases from V and 4 bases from J, with 10 bases in between. CDR3: CASSWSRSTGELFF. The CDR3 DNA is TGTGCCAGCAGCTGGAGCCGGAGCACCGGGGAGCTGTTTTTT.

Written as DNA, the CDR3 is TGTGCCAGCAGCTTGGCCGGGACAGCGGGAAACACCATATATTTT. Amino acid sequence: CASSLAGTAGNTIYF. The genes are TRBV5-4 and TRBJ1-3; 7 nucleotides align to TRBD1. The germline CDR1 and CDR2 sequences are SGHNT and YYREEE (reference sequence). The CDR3 runs to 15 residues. V gave up 0 bases and J gave up 4 bases; unmatched junction bases: 4.